The 30 T cell receptor beta chains listed next were all sequenced from one sample in a study of cytomegalovirus exposure and HLA in healthy donors. Primers included in the PCR were 60 Vbeta and 13 Jbeta primers. Clones were read by immunoSEQ multiplex PCR, and TCRdb kept only the in-frame ones, dropping some. The sample data list around 97,000 clones. Input material: PBMCs. Every receptor here comes from a man aged 35 to 55 in good health and CMV-seronegative.

The chain is built from TRBV5-4 and TRBJ1-3, with D perhaps matching TRBD1 (6 bases). Trimming shortened V by 4 bases and J by 0 bases, and 11 bases separated the two germline ends. CDR1 SGHNT and CDR2 YYREEE come from the germline V gene (reference sequence). The CDR3 extends over 15 amino acids. In DNA form, the CDR3 reads TGTGCCAGCAGCCCGGACAGAAACTCTGGAAACACCATATATTTT. It codes for CASSPDRNSGNTIYF.

In DNA form, the CDR3 reads TGTGCCAGCAGCTCAGGGGACAGATATAATGAAAAACTGTTTTTT. It specifies CASSSGDRYNEKLFF. This chain connects TRBV7-6 to TRBJ1-4; TRBD1 agrees at 7 bases. Germline loops: CDR1 SGHVS, CDR2 FNYEAQ. The CDR3 loop spans 15 amino acids. V shed 4 bases and J 4 bases; nucleotides not matched to a gene: 6.

The V call is TRBV7-9, the J call TRBJ2-2; D is perhaps TRBD2 (5 bases). V was pared by 11 bases and J by 0 bases, with 10 bases between. Germline V lookup: CDR1 SEHNR, CDR2 FQNEAQ (reference sequence). CDR3 length: 13 amino acids. This CDR3 is CAGGRSNTGELFF. CDR3 DNA sequence: TGTGCCGGCGGGCGGTCGAACACCGGGGAGCTGTTTTTT.

Comment on this clone: Different DNA sequences within this sample yield the same CDR3. V gene TRBV6-1 combines with J gene TRBJ2-1, with TRBD1 identical over 9 bases. Germline V gives CDR1 MNHNS, CDR2 SASEGT. V lost 6 bases and J lost 8; bases outside the gene matches: 11. CDR3 length: 15 residues. CDR3 sequence: CASSDRDRARDEQFF. The CDR3 region has the DNA TGTGCCAGCAGCGACCGGGACAGGGCAAGGGATGAGCAGTTCTTC.

The genes are TRBV29-1 and TRBJ1-2; TRBD1 matches 10 bases. Trimming cost V 6 bases and J 8 bases; bases outside gene matches: 12. Germline V gene lookup returns CDR1 SQVTM and CDR2 ANQGSEA. The CDR3 has 14 amino acids. CDR3 sequence reads: CSVLGQGGFMGYTF. CDR3 nucleotide sequence: TGCAGCGTGCTAGGACAGGGGGGTTTTATGGGCTACACCTTC.

The genes are TRBV19 and TRBJ2-3; 9 bases are shared with TRBD2. Trimming cost V 4 bases and J 3 bases; bases outside gene matches: 11. The CDR3 is made up of 17 amino acids. CDR1 is LNHDA and CDR2 is SQIVND in the germline V gene (reference sequence). As DNA, the CDR3 is TGTGCCAGTAGTAGAGCTAAGCGAACTAGCGGGACAGATACGCAGTATTTT. Translated, it gives CASSRAKRTSGTDTQYF.

V gene TRBV30 combines with J gene TRBJ1-5; TRBD1 agrees at 7 bases. V dropped 3 bases and J dropped 3; count of bases not matched to a gene: 8. The CDR3 covers 15 residues. CDR1 and CDR2 (germline): GTSNPN, SVGIG (reference sequence). For the CDR3, the DNA is TGTGCCTGGAGAGCCGGGACAGTAAACAATCAGCCCCAGCATTTT. Its translation: CAWRAGTVNNQPQHF.

The rearrangement joins TRBV10-3 to TRBJ1-2; possibly TRBD1 for D (6 bases). This CDR3 has 14 amino acids. V dropped 2 bases and J dropped 7 bases, with 14 bases sitting between them. The germline CDR1 and CDR2 sequences are ENHRY and SYGVKD. The DNA for the CDR3 is TGTGCCATCAGTGAGACTGGGGGGGCGATTGGCTACACCTTC. As protein: CAISETGGAIGYTF.

The chain recombines TRBV18 with TRBJ2-1, with a tentative D call TRBD1 (5 bases). From germline, CDR1 is KGHSH and CDR2 LQKENI. Trimming took 5 bases from V and 2 from J, leaving 16 bases between them. CDR3 size: 16 residues. The CDR3: CASSSNLQGAYNEQFF. CDR3 sequence (DNA): TGTGCCAGCTCATCTAACTTACAAGGGGCCTACAATGAGCAGTTCTTC.

For this clone: This sample also contains other DNA sequences that code for the same CDR3. The chain uses TRBV5-1 and TRBJ2-7, with 9 bases matching TRBD2. The J segment lost 1 base and the V segment lost 5 bases, leaving 4 bases of the junction unmatched. Germline V lookup: CDR1 SGHRS, CDR2 YFSETQ. This CDR3 is 14 amino acids long. The CDR3 is CASRAGGRSYEQYF. DNA for the CDR3: TGCGCCAGCAGAGCGGGGGGCAGGTCCTACGAGCAGTACTTC.

The chain couples TRBV30 to TRBJ1-3; D remains ambiguous. The CDR3 is 12 amino acids. Per germline, CDR1 GTSNPN and CDR2 SVGIG (reference sequence). V was trimmed by 2 bases and J by 4 bases, leaving 6 bases between them. CDR3 residues: CAWSQQGNTIYF. CDR3 bases: TGTGCCTGGAGTCAACAGGGAAACACCATATATTTT.

As concerns this clone: The same CDR3 arises from other DNA sequences in this sample as well. The chain has TRBV5-5 and TRBJ1-2; unclear D gene. This CDR3 is built from 12 residues. Trimming took 4 bases from V and 5 from J, leaving 9 bases between them. Per germline, CDR1 SGHKS and CDR2 YYEKEE (reference sequence). CDR3: CASSPGIYGYTF. The CDR3 DNA follows: TGTGCCAGCAGCCCGGGTATATATGGCTACACCTTC.

The chain joins TRBV19 to TRBJ1-1, with D maybe TRBD1 (5 bases). This CDR3 spans 14 amino acids. Germline V gives CDR1 LNHDA, CDR2 SQIVND (reference sequence). V was clipped by 5 bases and J by 1 base, with 11 bases between them. The DNA of the CDR3 is TGTGCCAGTAGTCTTGGACACCGGAACACTGAAGCTTTCTTT. Translated: CASSLGHRNTEAFF. Full variable domain (remainder filled in from reference TRBV19 and TRBJ1-1): DGGITQSPKYLFRKEGQNVTLSCEQNLNHDAMYWYRQDPGQGLRLIYYSQIVNDFQKGDIAEGYSVSREKKESFPLTVTSAQKNPTAFYLCASSLGHRNTEAFFGQGTRLTVV.

This chain connects TRBV18 to TRBJ2-1, with D unresolved. Germline CDR1 reads KGHSH; CDR2 reads LQKENI. Trimming left V 4 bases short and J 0 bases short, with 13 bases between. CDR3 length equals 16 residues. This CDR3 is CASSLDTPSSYNEQFF. The CDR3 region has the DNA TGTGCCAGCTCACTCGACACCCCGAGCTCCTACAATGAGCAGTTCTTC.

This chain uses TRBV5-1 with TRBJ2-2, with 7 bases that match TRBD1. Germline CDR1 SGHRS, CDR2 YFSETQ. The CDR3 spans 15 residues. Germline trimming cut 7 bases from V and 1 base from J; bases unmatched to any gene: 7. For the CDR3, the DNA is TGCGCCAGCCTCGAGGGACAGCTGAACACCGGGGAGCTGTTTTTT. This translates into CASLEGQLNTGELFF. Full variable domain (remainder filled in from reference TRBV5-1 and TRBJ2-2): KAGVTQTPRYLIKTRGQQVTLSCSPISGHRSVSWYQQTPGQGLQFLFEYFSETQRNKGNFPGRFSGRQFSNSRSEMNVSTLELGDSALYLCASLEGQLNTGELFFGEGSRLTVL.

The J gene is TRBJ2-1, the V gene TRBV9; D possibly corresponds to TRBD2 (5 bases). Trimming took 2 bases from V and 8 from J, leaving 11 bases between them. The CDR3 is 13 residues long. Germline CDR1 is SGDLS and CDR2 is YYNGEE. CDR3 protein: CASSVTLGDEQFF. CDR3 in DNA: TGTGCCAGCAGCGTGACCCTGGGAGATGAGCAGTTCTTC.

This chain links TRBV10-3 with TRBJ2-5, with 11 positions matching TRBD1. The length of the CDR3 is 15 residues. The trim removed 7 bases at V and 5 bases at J, leaving 9 bases unmatched. Germline V gives CDR1 ENHRY, CDR2 SYGVKD. The CDR3 protein is CAIKRGQGEGETQYF. The CDR3 DNA follows: TGTGCCATCAAGAGGGGACAGGGGGAAGGGGAGACCCAGTACTTC.

This chain links TRBV7-2 with TRBJ2-7; the D gene is possibly TRBD1 (5 bases). This CDR3 has 14 amino acids. Germline values: CDR1 SGHTA, CDR2 FQGNSA. V lost 2 bases, J lost 2 bases, and 10 bases lay in between. The CDR3 DNA reads TGTGCCAGCAGCTTAAGTCCAGGGACCTACGAGCAGTACTTC. Translating it yields CASSLSPGTYEQYF.

The rearrangement links TRBV29-1 to TRBJ2-2, with 15 bases fitting TRBD2. V shed 5 bases, J shed 4 bases, and the junction held 5 bases outside the gene matches. Per the germline V gene, CDR1 is SQVTM and CDR2 is ANQGSEA. This CDR3 region has 16 residues. CDR3 nucleotides: TGCAGCGTTCGGACTAGCGGGGGGGCTCGCACCGGGGAGCTGTTTTTT. It translates to CSVRTSGGARTGELFF.

J is TRBJ1-2 and V is TRBV28; D gene uncertain. CDR1 is MDHEN, CDR2 SYDVKM, per germline. This CDR3 has 12 residues. With 1 base removed from V and 5 bases from J, the gap between germline ends came to 5 bases. CDR3 in amino acids: CASSLSGYGYTF. The CDR3 nucleotides are TGTGCCAGCAGTTTATCGGGTTATGGCTACACCTTC.

V usage is TRBV4-1 and J usage is TRBJ2-5; D perhaps matches TRBD2 (5 bases). This CDR3 has 16 residues. Germline values: CDR1 MGHRA, CDR2 YSYEKL. V shed 1 base and J shed 5 bases, with 17 bases lying between them. The CDR3, as DNA: TGCGCCAGCAGCCAAGCACGGGGAATCGCGGTGGAGACCCAGTACTTC. Translation gives CASSQARGIAVETQYF.

The J gene is TRBJ2-5, the V gene TRBV19; 10 bases map to TRBD1. This CDR3 has 16 amino acids. Germline V CDR1 and CDR2: LNHDA, SQIVND (reference sequence). The V segment lost 6 bases and the J segment 5 bases; nucleotides outside the gene matches: 12. CDR3 bases: TGTGCCAGTAGAAGACGACAGGGGGCGCCTCAGGAGACCCAGTACTTC. Protein: CASRRRQGAPQETQYF.

The rearrangement joins TRBV11-3 to TRBJ2-3; no clear D gene. Per the germline V gene, CDR1 is SGHNT and CDR2 is YENEEA. CDR3 length: 13 residues. Trimming left V 5 bases short and J 4 bases short, with 10 bases between. As DNA, the CDR3 is TGTGCCAGCAGCCGTTCAGGCGCAGATACGCAGTATTTT. Translation gives CASSRSGADTQYF. The whole variable domain, filled in from reference TRBV11-3 and TRBJ2-3, reads EAGVVQSPRYKIIEKKQPVAFWCNPISGHNTLYWYLQNLGQGPELLIRYENEEAVDDSQLPKDRFSAERLKGVDSTLKIQPAELGDSAVYLCASSRSGADTQYFGPGTRLTVL.

V gene TRBV14 combines with J gene TRBJ2-7; TRBD2 agrees at 13 bases. The CDR3 sequence is 19 residues long. The V segment lost 5 bases and the J segment 2 bases; nucleotides outside the gene matches: 15. Germline V gives CDR1 SGHDN, CDR2 FVKESK. In DNA form, the CDR3 reads TGTGCCAGCAGCGATAAAATTTGGACTAGCGGGAGTTCGGCCTACGAGCAGTACTTC. As protein: CASSDKIWTSGSSAYEQYF.

The chain combines TRBV5-1 with TRBJ2-3; a weak D match, TRBD2 (5 bases). CDR1 is SGHRS and CDR2 is YFSETQ in the germline V gene. The CDR3 sequence is 15 residues long. Trimming cost V 5 bases and J 0 bases, with 13 bases left between them. CDR3 in amino acids: CASRKGVPSTDTQYF. The CDR3 DNA follows: TGCGCCAGCAGAAAGGGAGTCCCTAGCACAGATACGCAGTATTTT.

This chain links TRBV5-1 with TRBJ2-1, with TRBD1 matching over 7 bases. The V gene's germline CDR1 is SGHRS and CDR2 YFSETQ. Trimming removed 2 bases from V and 9 bases from J; junction bases left unmatched: 5. The CDR3 has 13 amino acids. The CDR3: CASSLEGAIEQFF. CDR3 DNA sequence: TGCGCCAGCAGCTTAGAGGGGGCAATTGAGCAGTTCTTC.

The chain combines TRBV19 with TRBJ1-1; 7 nucleotides line up with TRBD1. Germline V gives CDR1 LNHDA, CDR2 SQIVND (reference sequence). V was pared by 8 bases and J by 6 bases, with 12 bases of the junction left unmatched. The CDR3 runs to 14 residues. The CDR3 nucleotides read TGTGCCAGTGTGAGACAGGGCGGTTTGGCTGAAGCTTTCTTT. This codes for CASVRQGGLAEAFF. Full variable domain (outside the CDR3, taken from reference TRBV19 and TRBJ1-1): DGGITQSPKYLFRKEGQNVTLSCEQNLNHDAMYWYRQDPGQGLRLIYYSQIVNDFQKGDIAEGYSVSREKKESFPLTVTSAQKNPTAFYLCASVRQGGLAEAFFGQGTRLTVV.

This chain links TRBV2 with TRBJ2-2, with D possibly matching TRBD2 (5 bases). V lost 2 bases and J lost 8, with 12 bases in between. Germline-derived CDR1 and CDR2 are SNHLY and FYNNEI. This CDR3 region has 14 residues. The CDR3 is CASSERRSAGELFF. The CDR3 DNA is TGTGCCAGCAGTGAACGGAGGTCGGCTGGGGAGCTGTTTTTT.

The CDR3 loop is CASWTSGRTDTQYF. The CDR3 coding sequence is TGTGCCAGCTGGACTAGCGGGAGGACAGATACGCAGTATTTT. The chain has TRBV2 and TRBJ2-3; TRBD2 matches 14 bases. The CDR3 has 14 amino acids. The germline gives CDR1 SNHLY, CDR2 FYNNEI. V shed 8 bases, J shed 3 bases, and the junction held 1 base outside the gene matches.

J is TRBJ2-1 and V is TRBV19; D not resolved. The V gene's germline CDR1 is LNHDA and CDR2 SQIVND (reference sequence). Trimming took 3 bases from V and 8 from J, leaving 17 bases between them. The CDR3 is made up of 15 amino acids. DNA for the CDR3: TGTGCCAGTAGTATCCCTAATCTGGTCGGTCATGAGCAGTTCTTC. Protein: CASSIPNLVGHEQFF.